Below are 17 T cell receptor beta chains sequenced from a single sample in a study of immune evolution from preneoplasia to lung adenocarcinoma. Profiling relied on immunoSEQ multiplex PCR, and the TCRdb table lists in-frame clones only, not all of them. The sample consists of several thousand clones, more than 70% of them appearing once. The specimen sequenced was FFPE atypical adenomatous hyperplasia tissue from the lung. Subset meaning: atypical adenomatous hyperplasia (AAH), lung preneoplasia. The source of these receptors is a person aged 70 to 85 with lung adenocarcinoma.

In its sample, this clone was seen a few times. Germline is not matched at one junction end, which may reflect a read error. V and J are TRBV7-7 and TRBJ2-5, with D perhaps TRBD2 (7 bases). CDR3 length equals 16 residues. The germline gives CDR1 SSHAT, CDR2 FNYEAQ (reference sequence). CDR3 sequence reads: CASSLAVRGAEETQYF. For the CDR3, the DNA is TGTGCTAGCAGCTTAGCAGTTCGGGGGGCAGAAGAGACCCAGTACTTC.

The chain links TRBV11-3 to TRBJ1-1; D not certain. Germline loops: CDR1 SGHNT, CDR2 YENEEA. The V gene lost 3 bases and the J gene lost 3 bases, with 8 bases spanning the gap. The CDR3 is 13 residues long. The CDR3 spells CASSLGWDTEAFF. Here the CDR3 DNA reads TGTGCCAGCAGCTTGGGGTGGGACACTGAAGCTTTCTTT.

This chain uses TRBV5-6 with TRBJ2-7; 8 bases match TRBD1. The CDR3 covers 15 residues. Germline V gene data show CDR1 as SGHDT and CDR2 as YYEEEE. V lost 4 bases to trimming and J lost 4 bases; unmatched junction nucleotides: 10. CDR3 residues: CASSTTQGAGYEQYF. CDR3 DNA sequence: TGTGCCAGCAGCACGACCCAGGGGGCGGGATACGAGCAGTACTTC.

CDR3 DNA sequence: TGTGCCAGCTCACCGGAGGGGGCAGGGACGCCCTATGGCTACACCTTC. Amino acids: CASSPEGAGTPYGYTF. V usage is TRBV18 and J usage is TRBJ1-2; 7 bases fit TRBD1. The germline gives CDR1 KGHSH, CDR2 LQKENI. The ends lost 3 bases at V and 4 bases at J; junction bases unmatched: 11. This CDR3 contains 16 residues.

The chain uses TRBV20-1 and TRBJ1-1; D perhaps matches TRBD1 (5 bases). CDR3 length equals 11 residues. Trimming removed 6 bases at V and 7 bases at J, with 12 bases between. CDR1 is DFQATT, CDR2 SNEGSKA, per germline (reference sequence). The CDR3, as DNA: TGCAGTGCCCGCTGGGGGGTTGAAGCTTTCTTT. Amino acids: CSARWGVEAFF.

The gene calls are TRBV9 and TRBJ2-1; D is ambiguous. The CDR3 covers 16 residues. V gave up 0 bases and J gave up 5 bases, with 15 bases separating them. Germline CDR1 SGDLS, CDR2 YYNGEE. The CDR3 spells CASSVATGGVNNEQFF. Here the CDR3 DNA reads TGTGCCAGCAGCGTAGCTACTGGTGGGGTAAACAATGAGCAGTTCTTC.

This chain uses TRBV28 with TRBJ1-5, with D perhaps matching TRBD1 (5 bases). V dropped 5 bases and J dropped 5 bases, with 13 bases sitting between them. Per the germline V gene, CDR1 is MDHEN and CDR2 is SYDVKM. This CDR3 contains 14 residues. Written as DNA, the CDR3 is TGTGCCAGCAGTCAACAGGAGTACCATCAGCCCCAGCATTTT. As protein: CASSQQEYHQPQHF.

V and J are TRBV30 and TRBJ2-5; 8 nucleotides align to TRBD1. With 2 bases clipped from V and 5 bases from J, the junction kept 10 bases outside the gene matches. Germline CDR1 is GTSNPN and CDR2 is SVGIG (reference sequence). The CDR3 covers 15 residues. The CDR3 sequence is CAWSRDRLTGETQYF. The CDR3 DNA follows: TGTGCCTGGAGTAGGGACAGGTTGACTGGGGAGACCCAGTACTTC.

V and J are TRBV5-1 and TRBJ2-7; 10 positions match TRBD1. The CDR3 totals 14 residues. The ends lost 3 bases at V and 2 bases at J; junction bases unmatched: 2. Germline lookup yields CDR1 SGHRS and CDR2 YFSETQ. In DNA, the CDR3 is TGCGCCAGCAGCTGGGGGACAGGGGCCTACGAGCAGTACTTC. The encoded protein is CASSWGTGAYEQYF.

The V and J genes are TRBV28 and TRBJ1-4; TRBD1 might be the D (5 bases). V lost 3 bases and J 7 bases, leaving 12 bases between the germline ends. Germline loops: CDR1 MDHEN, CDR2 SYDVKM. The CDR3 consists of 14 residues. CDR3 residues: CASSLPTRGEKLFF. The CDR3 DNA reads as TGTGCCAGCAGTTTGCCCACAAGGGGTGAAAAACTGTTTTTT.

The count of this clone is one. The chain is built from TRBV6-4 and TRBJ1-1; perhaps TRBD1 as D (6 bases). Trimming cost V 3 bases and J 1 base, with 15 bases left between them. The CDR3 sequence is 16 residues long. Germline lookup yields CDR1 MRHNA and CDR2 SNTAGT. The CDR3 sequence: CASSEGHGGANTEAFF. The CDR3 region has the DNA TGTGCCAGCAGTGAGGGTCATGGGGGCGCGAACACTGAAGCTTTCTTT.

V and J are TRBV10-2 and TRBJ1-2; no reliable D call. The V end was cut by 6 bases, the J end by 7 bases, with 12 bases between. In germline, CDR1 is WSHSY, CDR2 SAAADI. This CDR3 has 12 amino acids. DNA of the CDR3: TGCGCCAGCAGCCCTCGACCGTCTGGCTACACCTTC. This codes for CASSPRPSGYTF.

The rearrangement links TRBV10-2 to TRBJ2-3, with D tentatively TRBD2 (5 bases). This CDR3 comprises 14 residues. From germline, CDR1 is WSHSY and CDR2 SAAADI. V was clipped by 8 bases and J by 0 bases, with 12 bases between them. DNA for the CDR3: TGCGCCAGCCGGATGGACTTTAGCACAGATACGCAGTATTTT. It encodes CASRMDFSTDTQYF.

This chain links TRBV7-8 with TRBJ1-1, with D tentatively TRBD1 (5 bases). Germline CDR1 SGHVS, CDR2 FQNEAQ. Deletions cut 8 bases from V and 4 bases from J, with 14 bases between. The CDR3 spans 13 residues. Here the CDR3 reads CASGRERGTEAFF. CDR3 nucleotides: TGTGCCAGCGGCCGGGAAAGGGGCACTGAAGCTTTCTTT.

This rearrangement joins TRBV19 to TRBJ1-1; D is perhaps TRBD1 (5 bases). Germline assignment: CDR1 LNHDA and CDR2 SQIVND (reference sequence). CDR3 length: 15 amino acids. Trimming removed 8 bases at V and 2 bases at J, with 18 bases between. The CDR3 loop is CASSYRETANTEAFF. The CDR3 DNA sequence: TGTGCCAGTTCCTACCGGGAGACAGCCAACACTGAAGCTTTCTTT.

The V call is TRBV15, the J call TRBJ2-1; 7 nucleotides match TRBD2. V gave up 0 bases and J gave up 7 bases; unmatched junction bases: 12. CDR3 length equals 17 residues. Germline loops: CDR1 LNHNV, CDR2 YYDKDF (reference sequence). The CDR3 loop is CATSRDLGGGPGNEQFF. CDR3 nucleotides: TGTGCCACCAGCAGAGATCTCGGGGGAGGGCCCGGGAATGAGCAGTTCTTC.

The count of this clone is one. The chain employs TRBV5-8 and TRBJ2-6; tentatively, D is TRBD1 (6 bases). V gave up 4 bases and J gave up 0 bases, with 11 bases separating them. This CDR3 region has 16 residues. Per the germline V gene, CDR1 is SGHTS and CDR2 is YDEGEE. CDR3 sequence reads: CASSPEGVSGANVLTF. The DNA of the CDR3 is TGTGCCAGCAGCCCCGAGGGGGTCTCTGGGGCCAACGTCCTGACTTTC.